This passage covers 30 T cell receptor beta chains from one sample sequenced in a study of Ad26.COV2.S vaccination and SARS-CoV-2 variants. Treatment defined: 15 to 20 received Ad26.COV2.S at low or high dose, single or two shots; a few received placebo; per-sample allocation not given. Samples analyzed were those drawn on day 63 after the first vaccine or placebo injection. Assay used: immunoSEQ multiplex PCR; TCRdb lists only in-frame clones, some missing. The data contain about 440,000 clones, roughly 87% of them singletons. The specimen was peripheral blood, collected in a trial of Ad26.COV2.S vaccine versus placebo. The receptors stem from a person between 18 and 65 years old who received the Ad26.COV2.S COVID-19 vaccine or a placebo.

V and J are TRBV7-3 and TRBJ2-2; D unresolved. Germline loops: CDR1 SGHTA, CDR2 FQGTGA. Trimming left V 3 bases short and J 7 bases short, with 9 bases between. This CDR3 region has 13 residues. CDR3 sequence: CASSFVRGGELFF. The CDR3 DNA follows: TGTGCCAGCAGCTTCGTACGTGGCGGGGAGCTGTTTTTT.

The rearrangement joins TRBV29-1 to TRBJ2-2; weak D call: TRBD2 (6 bases). Trimming pared 4 bases from V and 6 bases from J, leaving 15 bases between. The CDR3 has 14 amino acids. Germline CDR1 SQVTM, CDR2 ANQGSEA. The CDR3 region has the DNA TGCAGCGTTGCGATCGGGAGCTACGCCGGGGAGCTGTTTTTT. It is translated as CSVAIGSYAGELFF.

The chain employs TRBV7-9 and TRBJ2-5; the D call may be TRBD1 or TRBD2 (5 bases each). CDR3 length: 16 residues. The germline V gene has CDR1 SEHNR and CDR2 FQNEAQ (reference sequence). The V end was cut by 7 bases, the J end by 5 bases, with 23 bases between. The CDR3 spells CASTSRDLKGGETQYF. The CDR3, as DNA: TGTGCCAGCACCAGTCGGGACCTAAAAGGCGGGGAGACCCAGTACTTC.

The rearrangement joins TRBV6-6 to TRBJ2-1; D is unclear. The germline gives CDR1 MNHNY, CDR2 SVGAGI (reference sequence). Trimming removed 6 bases at V and 5 bases at J, with 14 bases between. The CDR3 is 14 residues long. The CDR3: CASRSNSPDNEQFF. The CDR3 DNA is TGTGCCAGCAGGTCCAATAGCCCCGACAATGAGCAGTTCTTC.

In DNA form, the CDR3 reads TGTGCCAGCAGCTTGGGCAGGGGGCCTAATTCACCCCTCCACTTT. This sequence encodes CASSLGRGPNSPLHF. V and J are TRBV7-8 and TRBJ1-6; 8 bases are shared with TRBD1. Germline lookup yields CDR1 SGHVS and CDR2 FQNEAQ. J was trimmed by 6 bases and V by 3 bases; bases with no gene match: 4. This CDR3 spans 15 amino acids.

The chain joins TRBV19 to TRBJ1-5; D is uncertain. There are 14 residues in the CDR3. V was shortened by 7 bases and J by 6 bases, with 16 bases between the two germline ends. The germline V gene has CDR1 LNHDA and CDR2 SQIVND (reference sequence). CDR3 amino acids: CASTRGVVGQPQHF. DNA for the CDR3: TGTGCCAGTACCCGGGGTGTGGTAGGTCAGCCCCAGCATTTT.

This chain connects TRBV4-2 to TRBJ2-1, with 14 bases aligning to TRBD2. J was trimmed by 4 bases and V by 5 bases; bases with no gene match: 10. Germline V gene lookup returns CDR1 LGHNA and CDR2 YNFKEQ. The CDR3 has 18 residues. CDR3: CASSEPGLAGVAYNEQFF. The CDR3 nucleotides are TGTGCCAGCAGCGAACCGGGACTAGCGGGAGTGGCGTACAATGAGCAGTTCTTC.

This clone was seen repeatedly, ten times or more. The rearrangement uses TRBV27 and TRBJ1-1; 8 positions agree with TRBD1. The CDR3 runs 15 residues. Germline V lookup: CDR1 MNHEY, CDR2 SMNVEV (reference sequence). Trimming cost V 5 bases and J 10 bases; bases outside gene matches: 15. This chain's CDR3 is CASSTRTGSGLGAFF. DNA for the CDR3: TGTGCCAGCAGTACCCGGACAGGGTCGGGGCTGGGAGCTTTCTTT.

The chain employs TRBV2 and TRBJ2-1, with D unresolved. The CDR3 has 14 amino acids. CDR1 and CDR2 (germline): SNHLY, FYNNEI. The V end lost 8 bases, the J end lost 7 bases, and 18 bases lay between the germline ends. CDR3 amino acids: CASFLRFSRNEQFF. The CDR3 nucleotides read TGTGCCAGCTTTCTCAGGTTTTCTAGGAATGAGCAGTTCTTC.

The gene calls are TRBV5-1 and TRBJ1-1, with D perhaps TRBD1 (5 bases). V was trimmed by 4 bases and J by 4 bases, leaving 11 bases between them. Germline loops: CDR1 SGHRS, CDR2 YFSETQ. The CDR3 sequence is 13 residues long. DNA for the CDR3: TGCGCCAGCAGCCGACAGAGAGGCACTGAAGCTTTCTTT. Protein product: CASSRQRGTEAFF.

The chain has TRBV7-2 and TRBJ1-5; tentative D call: TRBD1 (5 bases). This CDR3 region has 15 residues. Germline-derived CDR1 and CDR2 are SGHTA and FQGNSA. V was cut by 5 bases and J by 5 bases, with 16 bases left in between. As DNA, the CDR3 is TGTGCCAGCAGCCGGGACCCAGGATTGGATCAGCCCCAGCATTTT. It encodes CASSRDPGLDQPQHF.

This chain connects TRBV12-3 or TRBV12-4 to TRBJ2-7, with D possibly TRBD2 on 6 matching bases. The V end lost 6 bases, the J end lost 6 bases, and 15 bases lay between the germline ends. This CDR3 comprises 13 residues. Written as DNA, the CDR3 is TGTGCCAGCAGCGACTCCGGGACTCGCGAGCAGTACTTC. It translates to CASSDSGTREQYF.

The CDR3 loop is CASSYWLPSGPLYF. CDR3 DNA: TGTGCCAGCAGTTACTGGTTGCCCTCGGGGCCTTTGTACTTC. The V and J genes are TRBV6-5 and TRBJ2-7; D could derive from TRBD1 or TRBD2 (5 bases each). V shed 1 base and J shed 12 bases, with 19 bases lying between them. Germline loops: CDR1 MNHEY, CDR2 SVGAGI. CDR3 length: 14 residues.

This chain joins TRBV4-2 and TRBJ2-5, with 8 bases matching TRBD1. CDR1 is LGHNA and CDR2 is YNFKEQ in the germline V gene. The J segment lost 2 bases and the V segment lost 3 bases, leaving 11 bases of the junction unmatched. CDR3 length equals 17 residues. The CDR3 protein is CASSQATGVPPQETQYF. The CDR3 DNA reads TGTGCCAGCAGCCAGGCGACAGGGGTCCCCCCTCAAGAGACCCAGTACTTC.

This rearrangement joins TRBV6-4 to TRBJ1-5, with a possible D match to TRBD1 (6 bases). The germline CDR1 and CDR2 sequences are MRHNA and SNTAGT. CDR3 size: 18 residues. Trimming pared 4 bases from V and 0 bases from J, leaving 19 bases between. CDR3 region: CASSASGGGLYSNQPQHF. CDR3 DNA sequence: TGTGCCAGCAGTGCCTCGGGGGGGGGCCTGTATAGCAATCAGCCCCAGCATTTT.

The chain is built from TRBV28 and TRBJ2-7, with D perhaps matching TRBD1 (6 bases). CDR1 is MDHEN, CDR2 SYDVKM, per germline. The CDR3 is made up of 11 amino acids. V was shortened by 6 bases and J by 6 bases, with 9 bases between the two germline ends. The DNA for the CDR3 is TGTGCCAGCAGGACAGGTCTCGAGCAGTACTTC. It yields the protein CASRTGLEQYF.

This clone was found a few times. This chain links TRBV6-5 with TRBJ2-5; D possibly corresponds to TRBD1 (6 bases). CDR3 size: 13 residues. The germline V gene encodes CDR1 MNHEY and CDR2 SVGAGI. V was pared by 4 bases and J by 1 base, with 7 bases between. This CDR3 reads CASSSTGQETQYF. For the CDR3, the DNA is TGTGCCAGCAGTTCGACAGGCCAAGAGACCCAGTACTTC.

The genes are TRBV24-1 and TRBJ2-3; D perhaps matches TRBD2 (6 bases). The germline gives CDR1 KGHDR, CDR2 SFDVKD. This CDR3 region has 17 residues. Trimming removed 6 bases from V and 4 bases from J, with 22 bases in between. The CDR3 DNA reads TGTGCCACCAGTCGGGGCGGGGAAGGTTCTCCCGCAGATACGCAGTATTTT. It is translated as CATSRGGEGSPADTQYF.

This clone was detected a few times. V and J are TRBV5-6 and TRBJ2-5; the D gene is possibly TRBD1 (7 bases). This CDR3 comprises 17 residues. Germline-derived CDR1 and CDR2 are SGHDT and YYEEEE. V was cut by 2 bases and J by 4 bases, with 21 bases left in between. CDR3 region: CASSFGGGWDRGETQYF. CDR3 coding DNA: TGTGCCAGCAGCTTCGGAGGGGGGTGGGACAGAGGAGAGACCCAGTACTTC.

The V gene is TRBV11-1, the J gene TRBJ2-5, with TRBD2 identical over 10 bases. Losses at the gene ends were 3 bases for V and 5 bases for J; bases not matched to a gene: 6. The CDR3 consists of 15 residues. Germline V gene lookup returns CDR1 SGHAT and CDR2 FQDESV (reference sequence). The CDR3 loop is CASSFGAGGHETQYF. The CDR3 DNA sequence: TGTGCCAGCAGCTTTGGAGCGGGAGGGCACGAGACCCAGTACTTC. Together with reference TRBV11-1 and TRBJ2-5, the CDR3 gives the full variable domain: EAEVAQSPRYKITEKSQAVAFWCDPISGHATLYWYRQILGQGPELLVQFQDESVVDDSQLPKDRFSAERLKGVDSTLKIQPAELGDSAMYLCASSFGAGGHETQYFGPGTRLLVL.

This clone was found once. V gene TRBV6-6 combines with J gene TRBJ1-2; 7 bases align to TRBD1. V gave up 7 bases and J gave up 7 bases; unmatched junction bases: 6. The germline V gene encodes CDR1 MNHNY and CDR2 SVGAGI (reference sequence). The CDR3 runs to 12 residues. Here the CDR3 DNA reads TGTGCCAGCACCCCGGGACAGAGTGGCTACACCTTC. Its protein is CASTPGQSGYTF.

The chain recombines TRBV30 with TRBJ1-2; no reliable D call. Germline V gene data show CDR1 as GTSNPN and CDR2 as SVGIG (reference sequence). The V end was cut by 7 bases, the J end by 2 bases, with 11 bases between. This CDR3 region has 12 residues. This chain's CDR3 is CASRTENYGYTF. The CDR3 DNA reads as TGTGCCTCTCGGACCGAGAACTATGGCTACACCTTC.

This chain's CDR3 is CASSFTSGEQYF. The CDR3, as DNA: TGTGCCAGTAGTTTCACTAGCGGCGAGCAGTACTTC. This sequence joins TRBV19 and TRBJ2-7; 8 bases line up with TRBD2. This CDR3 is 12 amino acids long. From germline, CDR1 is LNHDA and CDR2 SQIVND (reference sequence). The ends lost 5 bases at V and 6 bases at J; junction bases unmatched: 3. The variable domain in full, with the rest retrieved from reference TRBV19 and TRBJ2-7, is DGGITQSPKYLFRKEGQNVTLSCEQNLNHDAMYWYRQDPGQGLRLIYYSQIVNDFQKGDIAEGYSVSREKKESFPLTVTSAQKNPTAFYLCASSFTSGEQYFGPGTRLTVT.

This sequence joins TRBV9 and TRBJ2-7, with TRBD1 matching over 8 bases. Germline CDR1 SGDLS, CDR2 YYNGEE. The V gene end was trimmed by 3 bases and the J gene end by 2 bases; junction bases not matched to a gene: 4. The CDR3 loop spans 14 amino acids. Written as DNA, the CDR3 is TGTGCCAGCAGCGCGACAGGGGCCCCCTACGAGCAGTACTTC. Its translation is CASSATGAPYEQYF. Together with reference TRBV9 and TRBJ2-7, the CDR3 gives the full variable domain: DSGVTQTPKHLITATGQRVTLRCSPRSGDLSVYWYQQSLDQGLQFLIQYYNGEERAKGNILERFSAQQFPDLHSELNLSSLELGDSALYFCASSATGAPYEQYFGPGTRLTVT.

The genes are TRBV6-1 and TRBJ2-3; 7 positions agree with TRBD2. The CDR3 is 18 amino acids. Germline CDR1 and CDR2: MNHNS and SASEGT. Losses at the gene ends were 4 bases for V and 2 bases for J; bases not matched to a gene: 15. The CDR3 nucleotides read TGTGCCAGCAGTGCGCCCTGGGGCGGACTAGGGGTCACAGATACGCAGTATTTT. It specifies CASSAPWGGLGVTDTQYF.

The chain uses TRBV5-1 and TRBJ2-6; weak D call: TRBD2 (5 bases). CDR3 length equals 16 residues. Germline V CDR1 and CDR2: SGHRS, YFSETQ. With 0 bases removed from V and 4 bases from J, the gap between germline ends came to 11 bases. The CDR3 sequence: CASSLDWGAGANVLTF. The CDR3 DNA sequence: TGCGCCAGCAGCTTGGATTGGGGAGCCGGGGCCAACGTCCTGACTTTC.

The chain uses TRBV25-1 and TRBJ1-5, with D unresolved. In germline, CDR1 is MGHDK, CDR2 SYGVNS. The ends were cut back, 3 bases at V and 4 bases at J, with 4 bases in the middle. The CDR3 extends over 12 amino acids. CDR3 DNA sequence: TGTGCCAGCAGTGATGAGAATCAGCCCCAGCATTTT. Encoded protein: CASSDENQPQHF. Full variable domain (remainder filled in from reference TRBV25-1 and TRBJ1-5): EADIYQTPRYLVIGTGKKITLECSQTMGHDKMYWYQQDPGMELHLIHYSYGVNSTEKGDLSSESTVSRIRTEHFPLTLESARPSHTSQYLCASSDENQPQHFGDGTRLSIL.

As regards this clone: Different DNA sequences within this sample yield the same CDR3. DNA for the CDR3: TGTGCCAGCAGTTTAAGACCTAGGGATGGCTCCGGGGAGCTGTTTTTT. Its protein product is CASSLRPRDGSGELFF. The V call is TRBV27, the J call TRBJ2-2, with D unresolved. Germline V lookup: CDR1 MNHEY, CDR2 SMNVEV (reference sequence). Trimming took off 2 bases at V and 6 bases at J, with 16 bases between the two ends. The CDR3 length is 16 residues.

The chain carries TRBV30 and TRBJ2-5; 8 bases agree with TRBD2. This CDR3 is built from 15 residues. The V and J ends lost 2 bases and 4 bases, in that order; junction bases with no gene match: 9. Per germline, CDR1 GTSNPN and CDR2 SVGIG (reference sequence). Written as DNA, the CDR3 is TGTGCCTGGAGTCGGTCGGGAGGGGTTACAGAGACCCAGTACTTC. It codes for CAWSRSGGVTETQYF.

This CDR3 is CASSHRGTQETQYF. The CDR3 region has the DNA TGCGCCAGCAGCCACAGGGGGACCCAAGAGACCCAGTACTTC. The chain combines TRBV5-1 with TRBJ2-5, with TRBD1 matching 8 bases. CDR3 length: 14 residues. J was trimmed by 1 base and V by 4 bases; bases with no gene match: 3. Germline lookup yields CDR1 SGHRS and CDR2 YFSETQ.